The present TCR beta chain was sequenced within a study of shared clonotypes between healthy human individuals. Study-wide findings and caveats: Across subsets, estimated richness was generally greater for naive than for memory populations. Non-shared clonotypes were found to have lower generation probabilities than the clonotypes that were shared by all four of the sorted-subset donors.

V was trimmed by 0 bases and J by 3 bases, leaving 9 bases between them. The CDR3 is 14 amino acids. Germline lookup yields CDR1 MNHNY and CDR2 SVGAGI (reference sequence). Profiling relied on immunoSEQ multiplex PCR, and the TCRdb table lists in-frame clones only, not all of them. Here the sample spans approximately 2.1 million clones, approximately 93% being singletons. Concerning this clone itself: Its antigen is not identified.

Only Caucasian adults living in Nashville, Tennessee made up the donor group. Sample: naive CD4+ T cells from PBMCs. Sample subset: CD45RA+ positively selected. This TCR came from a man aged 18 to 29 in good health. Some clones in this sample may be carry-over from other donors' samples. The chain recombines TRBV6-6 with TRBJ2-7; D gene ambiguous. The CDR3 region is CASSYSRYSYEQYF. DNA for the CDR3: TGTGCCAGCAGTTACTCGAGATACAGCTACGAGCAGTACTTC.